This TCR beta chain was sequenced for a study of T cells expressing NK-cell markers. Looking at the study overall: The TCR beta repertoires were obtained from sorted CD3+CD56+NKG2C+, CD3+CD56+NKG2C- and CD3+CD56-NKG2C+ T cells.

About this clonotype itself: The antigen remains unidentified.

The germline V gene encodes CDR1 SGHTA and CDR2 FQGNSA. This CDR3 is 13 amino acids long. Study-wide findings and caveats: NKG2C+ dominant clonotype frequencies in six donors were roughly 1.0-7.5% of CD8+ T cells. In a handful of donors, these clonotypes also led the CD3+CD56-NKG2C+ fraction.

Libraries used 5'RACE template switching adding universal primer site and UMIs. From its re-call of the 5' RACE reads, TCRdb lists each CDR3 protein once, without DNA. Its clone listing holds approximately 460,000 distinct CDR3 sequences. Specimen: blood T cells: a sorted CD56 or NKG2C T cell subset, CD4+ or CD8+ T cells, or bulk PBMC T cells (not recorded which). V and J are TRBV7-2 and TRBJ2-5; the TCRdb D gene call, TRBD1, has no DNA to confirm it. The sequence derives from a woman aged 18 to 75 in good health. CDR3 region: CASKGQGGETQYF.